The sequence of this T cell receptor beta chain was determined in a study of molecular identifiers for immune sequencing clone quantification. As for this clonotype: Its antigen is not known.

CDR3 length equals 15 residues. CDR1 and CDR2 (germline): MGHRA, YSYEKL. After removal of 3 bases from V and 3 bases from J, the junction contained 8 bases not matched to a gene. TCRdb redid the calling of the PCR reads with MiXCR, one entry per CDR3 protein. The sample includes roughly 50,000 distinct CDR3 sequences, 36% of them seen just once. Study-wide points: Should identical TCR molecules share a barcode, the sizes of highly expanded clones could be underestimated. More than 98% of effector molecules, versus under 1% of naive-cell molecules, belonged to clones above 20 RNA copies. Jurkat TCR RNA spiked in from one cell (amid 950,000 to 1,000,000 naive cells) was reportedly detectable.

Sequencing input: naive CD8+ T cells from blood, with Jurkat cell RNA spiked in. Subset given: FACS-sorted CD8+CD4-CCR7+CD45RA+ naive T cells. This chain links TRBV4-1 with TRBJ2-7, with 7 positions matching TRBD1. This clonotype was obtained from a human donor in good health. Some libraries in this study had Jurkat cell RNA spiked in. The CDR3 region is CASSHASSGGYEQYF. In DNA, the CDR3 is TGCGCCAGCAGCCACGCTTCTTCAGGGGGCTACGAGCAGTACTTC.